This T cell receptor (beta chain) was retrieved from a study of T cell clones after liver transplantation. As for the study in general: Graft-donor-reactive sequences were compared with third-party-reactive TCRbeta sequences from pre-transplant mixed lymphocyte reactions. Timepoints were pre-transplant, pre-withdrawal, and after withdrawal was completed or failed.

General study points: Graft donor-reactive T cells may have migrated into the graft rather than being deleted.

Clones were read by immunoSEQ multiplex PCR, and TCRdb kept only the in-frame ones, dropping some. The sample records around 120,000 clones, 90% being singletons. In germline, CDR1 is SGHVS, CDR2 FNYEAQ. Trimming pared 4 bases from V and 6 bases from J, leaving 17 bases between. The length of the CDR3 is 15 residues. Of note for this clone: Its antigen is as yet unknown.

This TCR derives from a human patient who received a liver transplant. Certain T cells may be donor cells from the graft. The sequences come from CD4+ T cells from blood, collected 12 months after liver transplant. V and J are TRBV7-6 and TRBJ2-3, with D possibly matching TRBD2 (7 bases). CDR3 loop: CASSSKGGWADTQYF. In DNA, the CDR3 is TGTGCCAGCAGCTCCAAGGGGGGGTGGGCGGATACGCAGTATTTT.